Presented here are 20 T cell receptor beta chains from one specimen sequenced in a study of T cells in Graves' hyperthyroidism and ophthalmopathy. TCR beta CDR3 regions were amplified from RNA transcripts. The HTBI primer set was used in a first-round RT-PCR of the TCR CDR3. TCRdb recomputed calls from the multiplex PCR reads with MiXCR, one row per CDR3 protein. The sample holds about 400,000 distinct CDR3 sequences, around an eighth seen once. The source material was blood. Receptors originate from a man aged 50 to 60 with Graves' ophthalmopathy.

This clonotype was seen many times. V usage is TRBV20-1 and J usage is TRBJ1-1; no clear D gene. Germline V lookup: CDR1 DFQATT, CDR2 SNEGSKA (reference sequence). V dropped 3 bases and J dropped 1 base, with 15 bases sitting between them. The CDR3 runs to 15 residues. This chain's CDR3 is CSASKTPKGNTEAFF. For the CDR3, the DNA is TGCAGTGCTAGCAAAACGCCAAAGGGGAACACTGAAGCTTTCTTT.

The J gene is TRBJ2-5, the V gene TRBV19; D is uncertain. Trimming took off 6 bases at V and 5 bases at J, with 19 bases between the two ends. The V gene's germline CDR1 is LNHDA and CDR2 SQIVND (reference sequence). The CDR3 contains 15 residues. CDR3 sequence reads: CASSLRIHREETQYF. The CDR3 DNA reads as TGTGCCAGTAGCCTAAGGATTCACCGAGAGGAGACCCAGTACTTC.

The gene calls are TRBV5-4 and TRBJ2-3; D uncertain. This CDR3 has 14 residues. The V gene's germline CDR1 is SGHNT and CDR2 YYREEE (reference sequence). The V and J ends lost 0 bases and 3 bases respectively, with 8 bases between them. The CDR3 DNA follows: TGTGCCAGCAGCTTGGTCGGTCTTACAGATACGCAGTATTTT. Translated: CASSLVGLTDTQYF.

The V and J genes are TRBV7-9 and TRBJ2-2; D not resolved. This CDR3 is 16 amino acids long. V gave up 3 bases and J gave up 0 bases, with 11 bases separating them. Germline V gene sequence: CDR1 SEHNR, CDR2 FQNEAQ (reference sequence). The CDR3 is CASSFLPFANTGELFF. CDR3 DNA sequence: TGTGCCAGCAGCTTTTTGCCCTTCGCGAACACCGGGGAGCTGTTTTTT.

In this sample, this clonotype turned up many times. In DNA, the CDR3 is TGTGCCAGCAGCCACTTAGCGCGCACAGATACGCAGTATTTT. It translates to CASSHLARTDTQYF. The chain employs TRBV11-2 and TRBJ2-3; a weak D match, TRBD2 (5 bases). This CDR3 has 14 residues. Germline CDR1 is SGHAT and CDR2 is FQNNGV. Trimming removed 5 bases from V and 1 base from J, with 10 bases in between.

The chain links TRBV7-9 to TRBJ2-7; no definite D call. The germline V gene has CDR1 SEHNR and CDR2 FQNEAQ (reference sequence). This CDR3 has 12 residues. Trimming cost V 5 bases and J 3 bases, with 8 bases left between them. The CDR3 reads CASSRMDYEQYF. The CDR3 nucleotides read TGTGCCAGCAGCCGCATGGACTACGAGCAGTACTTC.

V is TRBV25-1 and J is TRBJ1-2; TRBD1 agrees at 12 bases. The CDR3 totals 17 residues. With V trimmed by 4 bases and J by 0 bases, 6 bases remained unmatched. Germline CDR1 reads MGHDK; CDR2 reads SYGVNS. CDR3 nucleotide sequence: TGTGCCAGCAGTGCGGGACAGGGGGCGTCCCCTAACTATGGCTACACCTTC. Its translation: CASSAGQGASPNYGYTF.

This clonotype was detected ten times or more. The chain recombines TRBV3-1 with TRBJ1-2, with D unresolved. Per the germline V gene, CDR1 is LGHDT and CDR2 is YNNKEL (reference sequence). Trimming took 2 bases from V and 0 from J, leaving 10 bases between them. This CDR3 is built from 15 residues. The CDR3 coding sequence is TGTGCCAGCAGCCAACGAGGGTCATCTAACTATGGCTACACCTTC. Amino acid sequence: CASSQRGSSNYGYTF.

This clonotype appeared a few times. This chain uses TRBV7-9 with TRBJ1-4; D unresolved. V was clipped by 8 bases and J by 7 bases, with 11 bases between them. CDR3 length: 12 amino acids. The germline V gene has CDR1 SEHNR and CDR2 FQNEAQ (reference sequence). The CDR3 sequence: CASLTAGEKLFF. The CDR3, as DNA: TGTGCCAGCCTCACGGCCGGTGAAAAACTGTTTTTT.

This clonotype showed up many times. The CDR3 DNA reads as TGTGCCAGCAGTTTACTAGTAGGGTCCTACAATGAGCAGTTCTTC. Its protein product is CASSLLVGSYNEQFF. This sequence joins TRBV12-3 or TRBV12-4 and TRBJ2-1; D is unclear. The CDR3 is 15 amino acids. V was shortened by 2 bases and J by 1 base, with 9 bases between the two germline ends.

The sample holds a few counts of this clonotype. The chain links TRBV6-1 to TRBJ2-1; 9 bases are a match to TRBD2. There are 12 residues in the CDR3. V lost 7 bases and J lost 13; bases outside the gene matches: 8. Germline V lookup: CDR1 MNHNS, CDR2 SASEGT. Here the CDR3 reads CASTRGGDIQFF. CDR3 coding DNA: TGTGCCAGCACCCGCGGGGGGGACATCCAGTTCTTC.

This clonotype appeared many times. The V call is TRBV20-1, the J call TRBJ2-1, with 8 bases lining up with TRBD1. There are 13 residues in the CDR3. Germline values: CDR1 DFQATT, CDR2 SNEGSKA (reference sequence). Germline trimming cut 4 bases from V and 8 bases from J; bases unmatched to any gene: 7. CDR3 bases: TGCAGTGCTATTAGGACAGGGAAGGATGAGCAGTTCTTC. It codes for CSAIRTGKDEQFF.

A word on this clonotype: A read error may be the cause here, since a much bigger clone is one base away. The V and J genes are TRBV12-3 or TRBV12-4 and TRBJ2-6, with a possible D match to TRBD2 (6 bases). There are 14 residues in the CDR3. The DNA of the CDR3 is TGTGCCAGCAGTTTGGGAGGTGGGGCCAACGCCCTGACTTTC. Translating it yields CASSLGGGANALTF.

Notes on this clonotype: A read error is possible here, since a much larger clone lies one base away. The V and J genes are TRBV7-9 and TRBJ1-1, with 8 bases fitting TRBD1. The CDR3 covers 15 residues. Germline V gene lookup returns CDR1 SEHNR and CDR2 FQNEAQ (reference sequence). The CDR3 loop is CACRTTGVMNTEAFF. In DNA, the CDR3 is TGTGCCTGCAGAACGACAGGGGTAATGAACACTGAAGCTTTCTTT.

This clonotype was observed at least ten times. This chain links TRBV20-1 with TRBJ1-2, with D possibly being TRBD1 (5 bases). Per the germline V gene, CDR1 is DFQATT and CDR2 is SNEGSKA (reference sequence). The CDR3 loop spans 14 amino acids. The germline V and J ends were trimmed by 0 bases and 3 bases, with 11 bases remaining between them. DNA of the CDR3: TGCAGTGCTAGAGATAACGGGGCGGACTATGGCTACACCTTC. Amino acid sequence: CSARDNGADYGYTF.

This clonotype came up many times. The rearrangement uses TRBV28 and TRBJ2-1; D uncertain. Germline V CDR1 and CDR2: MDHEN, SYDVKM. Trimming took 2 bases from V and 5 from J, leaving 19 bases between them. CDR3 length equals 17 residues. The CDR3 sequence: CASSLTPSATLNNEQFF. The DNA for the CDR3 is TGTGCCAGCAGTTTAACTCCGTCGGCCACGCTCAACAATGAGCAGTTCTTC. The complete variable domain, with remaining parts taken from reference TRBV28 and TRBJ2-1, reads DVKVTQSSRYLVKRTGEKVFLECVQDMDHENMFWYRQDPGLGLRLIYFSYDVKMKEKGDIPEGYSVSREKKERFSLILESASTNQTSMYLCASSLTPSATLNNEQFFGPGTRLTVL.

This clonotype was seen more than once but under ten times. This rearrangement joins TRBV5-1 to TRBJ2-6; tentatively, D is TRBD2 (7 bases). The CDR3 contains 17 residues. V dropped 4 bases and J dropped 4 bases, with 18 bases sitting between them. Germline V gene lookup returns CDR1 SGHRS and CDR2 YFSETQ. The CDR3, as DNA: TGCGCCAGCAGCCCTTCTCGGGGGGCAGGAGGGGCCAACGTCCTGACTTTC. It is translated as CASSPSRGAGGANVLTF.

The V call is TRBV6-2 or TRBV6-3, the J call TRBJ2-7; D is perhaps TRBD1 (6 bases). Trimming cost V 6 bases and J 3 bases, with 12 bases left between them. Germline assignment: CDR1 MNHEY and CDR2 SVGEGT. CDR3 length equals 13 residues. The CDR3 nucleotides are TGTGCCAGCAGCCGGACAGATTTCTACGAGCAGTACTTC. Protein product: CASSRTDFYEQYF.

This clonotype was seen at least ten times. The V call is TRBV7-9, the J call TRBJ2-5; the match to TRBD2 covers 8 bases. The germline gives CDR1 SEHNR, CDR2 FQNEAQ (reference sequence). CDR3 length: 15 amino acids. J was trimmed by 4 bases and V by 2 bases; bases with no gene match: 6. Here the CDR3 DNA reads TGTGCCAGCAGCTTACCTCCCGCGGGAGGAGAGACCCAGTACTTC. Translated, it gives CASSLPPAGGETQYF.

This clonotype was seen many times. The rearrangement uses TRBV7-2 and TRBJ2-1; TRBD2 is a possible D gene (6 bases). Germline-derived CDR1 and CDR2 are SGHTA and FQGNSA. Trimming removed 5 bases from V and 5 bases from J, with 19 bases in between. This CDR3 spans 16 amino acids. CDR3 residues: CASSPELATPHNEQFF. The CDR3 nucleotides read TGTGCCAGCAGCCCAGAACTAGCTACCCCTCACAATGAGCAGTTCTTC.